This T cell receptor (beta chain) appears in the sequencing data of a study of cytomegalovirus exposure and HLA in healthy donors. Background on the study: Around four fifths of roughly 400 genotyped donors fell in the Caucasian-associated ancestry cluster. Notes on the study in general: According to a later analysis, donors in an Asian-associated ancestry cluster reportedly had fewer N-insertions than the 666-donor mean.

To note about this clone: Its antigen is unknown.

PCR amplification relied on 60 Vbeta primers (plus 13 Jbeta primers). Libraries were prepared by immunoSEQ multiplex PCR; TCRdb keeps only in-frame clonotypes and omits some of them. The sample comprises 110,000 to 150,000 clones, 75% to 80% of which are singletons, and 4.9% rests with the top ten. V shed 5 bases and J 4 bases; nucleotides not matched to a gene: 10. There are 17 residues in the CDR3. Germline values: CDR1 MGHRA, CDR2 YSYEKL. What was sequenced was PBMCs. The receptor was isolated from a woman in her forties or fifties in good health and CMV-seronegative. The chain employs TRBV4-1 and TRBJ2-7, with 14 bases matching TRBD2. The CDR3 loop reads CASSYGLAGGQGYEQYF. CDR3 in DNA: TGCGCCAGCAGCTACGGACTAGCGGGGGGCCAAGGGTACGAGCAGTACTTC.